Here is one T cell receptor beta chain with its context. Its matching antigen is unknown. This entry belongs to a study of CD8 T cells in ankylosing spondylitis. This CDR3 is 16 amino acids long. Trimming took off 6 bases at V and 3 bases at J, with 20 bases between the two ends. The V gene's germline CDR1 is MNHNS and CDR2 SASEGT. TCRdb itself ran the 5' RACE reads through MiXCR, one entry per CDR3 protein. This sample has under 950,000 distinct CDR3 sequences, with around a fifth found just once. Regarding the study as a whole: Seemingly characteristic of ankylosing spondylitis blood was a TCR beta motif consisting of eight highly homologous variants. Some of these motif variants have turned up before, in reports on reactive arthritis synovial fluid and blood.

Sample: blood, either unsorted or a sorted T cell fraction (not recorded which). The rearrangement joins TRBV6-1 to TRBJ1-2; the D gene is possibly TRBD1 (5 bases). The source is a male donor with ankylosing spondylitis. CDR3 in amino acids: CASRLGGGRKDYGYTF. The CDR3 nucleotides are TGTGCCAGCAGATTGGGGGGTGGGAGGAAGGACTATGGCTACACCTTC.